This T cell receptor (beta chain) was found in a study of human T cells and chemical hapten exposure. Study information: Per-sample TCR yields varied mainly from small pooled library volume differences. Study-level findings and limits: There was no change with DPC sensitization in TCRs above 1 in 1000 frequency.

Unique molecular identifiers were attached to individual cDNA molecules during library preparation. Study processing details: Sample-level TCR yields exhibited a median of about 91,000, with a range of 23,224 to 690,600. TCRdb re-called the reads with MiXCR, one entry per CDR3 protein. These V and J calls derive from TCRdb rather than the authors' analysis. This table holds 95,000 to 150,000 distinct CDR3 sequences, over 6.5% found once. The V and J ends lost 2 bases and 6 bases respectively, with 16 bases between them. The CDR3 has 15 amino acids. CDR1 and CDR2 (germline): MNHEY, SVGAGI. RNA extraction used unfractionated whole blood as the source of total RNA. This clonotype has a count of ten or more. Its antigen is not known.

J is TRBJ1-1 and V is TRBV6-5, with D tentatively TRBD1 (6 bases). The TCR was taken from a human donor in good health. Some clones in this sample may be carry-over from other donors' samples. The material sequenced was whole blood. DNA of the CDR3: TGTGCCAGCAGTTACCTGGCCAGGGGCAACGCTGAAGCTTTCTTT. It encodes CASSYLARGNAEAFF.